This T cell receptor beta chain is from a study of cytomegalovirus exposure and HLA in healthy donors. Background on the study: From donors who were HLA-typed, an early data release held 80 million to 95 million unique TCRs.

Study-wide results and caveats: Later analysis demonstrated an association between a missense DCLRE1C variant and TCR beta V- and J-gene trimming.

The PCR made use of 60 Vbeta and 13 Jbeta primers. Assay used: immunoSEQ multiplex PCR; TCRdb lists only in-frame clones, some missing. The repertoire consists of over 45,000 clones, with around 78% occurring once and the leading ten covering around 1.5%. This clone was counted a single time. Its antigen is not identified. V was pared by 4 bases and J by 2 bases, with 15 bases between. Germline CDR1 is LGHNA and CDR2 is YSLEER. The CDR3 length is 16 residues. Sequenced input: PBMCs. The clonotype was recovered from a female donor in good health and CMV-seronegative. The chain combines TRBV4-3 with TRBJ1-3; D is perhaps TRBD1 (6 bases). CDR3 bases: TGCGCCAGCAGCCCCGGGGGGGCGCGAACTGGAAACACCATATATTTT. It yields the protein CASSPGGARTGNTIYF.